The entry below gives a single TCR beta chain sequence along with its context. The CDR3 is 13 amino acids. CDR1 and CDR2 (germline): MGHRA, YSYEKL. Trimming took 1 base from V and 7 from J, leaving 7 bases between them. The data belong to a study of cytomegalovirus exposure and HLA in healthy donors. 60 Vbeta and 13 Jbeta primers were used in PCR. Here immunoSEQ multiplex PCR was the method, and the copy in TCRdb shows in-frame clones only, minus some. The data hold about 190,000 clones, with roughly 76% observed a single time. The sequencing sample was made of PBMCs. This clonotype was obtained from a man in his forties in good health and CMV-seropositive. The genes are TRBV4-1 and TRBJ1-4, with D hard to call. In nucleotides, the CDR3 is TGCGCCAGCAGCCAAGGGTGGAGTGAAAAACTGTTTTTT. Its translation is CASSQGWSEKLFF.